The rows below give T cell receptor beta chains drawn from one sample of a study of T cell responses to AZD1222 COVID-19 vaccine. The repertoire was sequenced with immunoSEQ multiplex PCR; TCRdb's copy has only in-frame clones and lacks some. The repertoire holds about 100,000 clones, with over 75% as singletons. Sequencing was performed on peripheral blood, taken on day 0 of MenACWY control vaccination. These receptors were obtained from an adult in good health. The CDR3 runs from the conserved cysteine through the conserved F or W. The D gene is left open where the match is weak. Clone sizes are given selectively: once, few, many, or a class where the clone is expanded.

j_call,d_call,clone_size,v_call,cdr3_nt,cdr3_aa
TRBJ1-1,-,-,TRBV18,TGTGCCAGCTCACCACAGTCCGACAGGGAAGCTTTCTTT,CASSPQSDREAFF
TRBJ2-1,TRBD2,-,TRBV5-4,TGTGCCAGCAGCTTGCTTGGACTAGCGGGAGCCTACAATGAGCAGTTCTTC,CASSLLGLAGAYNEQFF
TRBJ2-2,TRBD2,-,TRBV28,TGTGCCAGCGCAAGCGGGAGCGATAACACCGGGGAGCTGTTTTTT,CASASGSDNTGELFF
TRBJ2-2,TRBD1,-,TRBV5-1,TGCGCCAGCAGCCTGACAGGGACGAACACCGGGGAGCTGTTTTTT,CASSLTGTNTGELFF
TRBJ1-5,TRBD1,few,TRBV4-3,TGCGCCAGCAGCCAAGGTCGGACAGGGCGCCAGCCCCAGCATTTT,CASSQGRTGRQPQHF
TRBJ1-1,-,-,TRBV28,TGTGCCAGCAGTTCATTTGTGGGGGCAGCTTTCTTT,CASSSFVGAAFF
TRBJ2-7,-,-,TRBV6-2/TRBV6-3,TGTGCCAGCAGTCAGACCGGGACAAGCTACGAGCAGTACTTC,CASSQTGTSYEQYF
TRBJ2-7,TRBD2,-,TRBV5-1,TGCGCCAGCAGCTTGGAATCTAGCGGGATCAACTACGAGCAGTACTTC,CASSLESSGINYEQYF
TRBJ1-5,TRBD1,-,TRBV28,TGTGCCAGCAGAACGACAGGGAGTCAGCCCCAGCATTTT,CASRTTGSQPQHF
TRBJ1-5,-,-,TRBV5-6,TGTGCCAGCGGTGTGGATAGCAATCAGCCCCAGCATTTT,CASGVDSNQPQHF
TRBJ2-3,TRBD2,-,TRBV19,TGTGCCAGTAGTACCCGGGTAGCGGGGGGTACAGATACGCAGTATTTT,CASSTRVAGGTDTQYF
TRBJ1-6,TRBD1,once,TRBV28,TGTGCCAGCAATACCGAGGGGGCCTATGATTCACCCCTCCACTTT,CASNTEGAYDSPLHF
TRBJ2-7,-,-,TRBV28,TGTGCCAGCCAGGCTTCGGGGGGCGGGCAGTACTTC,CASQASGGGQYF
TRBJ2-2,TRBD2,-,TRBV3-1/TRBV3-2,TGTGCCAGCAGCCAAGATAGTAGCGGGGTAGGAACCGGGGAGCTGTTTTTT,CASSQDSSGVGTGELFF
TRBJ2-5,-,few,TRBV5-4,TGTGCCAGCAGCATTGATGGGGGAAGGACGGTTGAGACCCAGTACTTC,CASSIDGGRTVETQYF
TRBJ2-5,-,-,TRBV18,TGTGCCAGCTCACCACCGTCCGGGGTGCAGGGAGAGACCCAGTACTTC,CASSPPSGVQGETQYF
TRBJ2-7,-,-,TRBV27,TGTGCCAGCAGTTTATTGTTCGGCGACGAGCAGTACTTC,CASSLLFGDEQYF
TRBJ1-4,-,-,TRBV5-1,TGCGCCAGCAGCTTGACCGGACGGAGTAATGAAAAACTGTTTTTT,CASSLTGRSNEKLFF
TRBJ1-2,-,-,TRBV10-3,TGTGCCATCAGTGAGTCGGCAGGGAGCTATGGCTACACCTTC,CAISESAGSYGYTF
TRBJ1-2,-,-,TRBV18,TGTGCCAGCTCACAACCGCCTTTAAGGTCCTATGGCTACACCTTC,CASSQPPLRSYGYTF
TRBJ1-5,-,-,TRBV5-8,TGTGCCAGCAGCTTGGACAGCTATCAGCCCCAGCATTTT,CASSLDSYQPQHF
TRBJ2-2,TRBD2,-,TRBV7-2,TGTGCCAGCAGCCCTCTAGCGGGCGACACCGGGGAGCTGTTTTTT,CASSPLAGDTGELFF
TRBJ2-5,-,-,TRBV3-1/TRBV3-2,TGTGCCAGCAGCCTCCGGGGGCACCAAGAGACCCAGTACTTC,CASSLRGHQETQYF
TRBJ2-2,TRBD1,-,TRBV6-4,TGTGCCAGCAGTCCCGACAGGGGGATCGCCGGGGAGCTGTTTTTT,CASSPDRGIAGELFF
TRBJ1-3,TRBD1,-,TRBV3-1/TRBV3-2,TGTGCCAGCAGCCGCAAAACCGGGACAGGGACTGGAAACACCATATATTTT,CASSRKTGTGTGNTIYF
TRBJ2-1,TRBD1,-,TRBV7-8,TGTGCCAGCAGCTTAGTCGGGACAGGGACGGGGAATGAGCAGTTCTTC,CASSLVGTGTGNEQFF
TRBJ2-5,-,-,TRBV5-4,TGTGCCAGCAGCTTAGGCGGGGGCTACCAAGAGACCCAGTACTTC,CASSLGGGYQETQYF
TRBJ2-7,-,-,TRBV28,TGTGCCAGCAGTTCACCCGGACAGCTTTCGAACCCCTACGAGCAGTACTTC,CASSSPGQLSNPYEQYF
TRBJ2-7,-,-,TRBV7-6,TGTGCCAGCAGCTTAGACGTTGGGTGGTCCTACGAGCAGTACTTC,CASSLDVGWSYEQYF
TRBJ1-3,-,-,TRBV5-1,TGCGCCAGCAGCCCGGACGGGATAGTTGGAAACACCATATATTTT,CASSPDGIVGNTIYF
TRBJ2-7,TRBD1,once,TRBV6-4,TGTGCCAGCAGTGACCCGAGGGGATTCCACAACATGACAGGGGGCGACGCTTACGAGCAGTACTTC,CASSDPRGFHNMTGGDAYEQYF
TRBJ1-5,-,-,TRBV28,TGTGCCAGCAGGAAGGGGACGGGATTCAGCAATCAGCCCCAGCATTTT,CASRKGTGFSNQPQHF
TRBJ1-1,TRBD1,-,TRBV6-5,TGTGCCAGCAGTTACTCGCCCAGGGGGGCGGACACTGAAGCTTTCTTT,CASSYSPRGADTEAFF
TRBJ2-4,-,-,TRBV4-3,TGCGCCAGCAGCCAAGAAGGGGGATCTCAAAACATTCAGTACTTC,CASSQEGGSQNIQYF
TRBJ2-7,TRBD1,-,TRBV7-2,TGTGCCAGCAGCCCGGGGGACAGGGGGCGCGAGCAGTACTTC,CASSPGDRGREQYF
TRBJ1-1,-,-,TRBV14,TGTGCCAGCAGCCAAGTTAAGGGGTGGTCGGCTGAAGCTTTCTTT,CASSQVKGWSAEAFF
TRBJ1-3,-,-,TRBV10-3,TGTGCCATCAACGACCCCGGACGGGACTCTGGAAACACCATATATTTT,CAINDPGRDSGNTIYF
TRBJ1-4,-,-,TRBV7-2,TGTGCCAGCAGCTTAAACGGGTTTAATGAAAAACTGTTTTTT,CASSLNGFNEKLFF
TRBJ1-1,-,-,TRBV30,TGTGCCTGGAGTGTATCCCCCGAGGCCACTGAAGCTTTCTTT,CAWSVSPEATEAFF
TRBJ1-2,-,-,TRBV19,TGTGCCAGTAGTATAGAAGAGAGAGCTAACTATGGCTACACCTTC,CASSIEERANYGYTF
TRBJ2-7,-,-,TRBV5-1,TGCGCCAGCAGCTCCCCGACAGCCCCCTACGAGCAGTACTTC,CASSSPTAPYEQYF
TRBJ2-1,TRBD2,-,TRBV7-3,TGTGCCAGCAGCCCCCGGGGGGTCTCCTACAATGAGCAGTTCTTC,CASSPRGVSYNEQFF
TRBJ2-2,-,once,TRBV9,TGTGCCAGCAGCGTAGCAGCGCTTAACACCGGGGAGCTGTTTTTT,CASSVAALNTGELFF
TRBJ1-2,-,-,TRBV3-1/TRBV3-2,TGTGCCAGCAGCCCAACCGATGGGCAGTATGGCTACACCTTC,CASSPTDGQYGYTF
TRBJ2-1,-,-,TRBV7-9,TGTGCCAGCAGCTTCGGGGGGCGGGTGACCTACAATGAGCAGTTCTTC,CASSFGGRVTYNEQFF
TRBJ2-3,-,-,TRBV7-9,TGTGCCAGCAGACCAGCGGGCGGGGCAGATACGCAGTATTTT,CASRPAGGADTQYF
TRBJ1-2,-,few,TRBV28,TGTGCCAGCAGTTTTCGGTATTACTATGGCTACACCTTC,CASSFRYYYGYTF
TRBJ1-1,TRBD1,-,TRBV5-1,TGCGCCAGCAGCTTTCATTGGACAGGGAACACTGAAGCTTTCTTT,CASSFHWTGNTEAFF
TRBJ2-7,-,-,TRBV12-3/TRBV12-4,TGTGCCAGCAGTTCGGGAACGCTAGAGGAGCAGTACTTC,CASSSGTLEEQYF
TRBJ1-2,TRBD1,-,TRBV5-1,TGCGCCAGCAGCCCGGACTCAGGGGGCGGACGGGGCTACACCTTC,CASSPDSGGGRGYTF
TRBJ2-7,-,-,TRBV7-8,TGTGCCAGCAGCTTAGGGTTGGGTTCTCGGGACGAGCAGTACTTC,CASSLGLGSRDEQYF
TRBJ1-2,-,-,TRBV30,TGTGCCTGGAGTCGAACAGGCTTTGGCTACACCTTC,CAWSRTGFGYTF
TRBJ2-7,-,-,TRBV7-2,TGTGCCAGCAGCTTAGCGCCCGGGAATCCCTACGAGCAGTACTTC,CASSLAPGNPYEQYF
TRBJ1-4,-,-,TRBV28,TGTGCCAGCAGTTTACAGGCAACTAATGAAAAACTGTTTTTT,CASSLQATNEKLFF
TRBJ1-1,-,-,TRBV12-3/TRBV12-4,TGTGCCAGCAGTAAGCCCCCAGGGTCGACCGCTTTCTTT,CASSKPPGSTAFF
TRBJ2-1,TRBD2,-,TRBV9,TGTGCCAGCGCCAAGGCAAGCGGGGGGGCGTGGAATGAGCAGTTCTTC,CASAKASGGAWNEQFF
TRBJ2-2,-,once,TRBV9,TGTGCCAGCAGCGTTACAGGGTACACCGGGGAGCTGTTTTTT,CASSVTGYTGELFF
TRBJ1-2,-,-,TRBV27,TGTGCCCCTCAAGGGGGGGGGCCAAATAACTATGGCTACACCTTC,CAPQGGGPNNYGYTF